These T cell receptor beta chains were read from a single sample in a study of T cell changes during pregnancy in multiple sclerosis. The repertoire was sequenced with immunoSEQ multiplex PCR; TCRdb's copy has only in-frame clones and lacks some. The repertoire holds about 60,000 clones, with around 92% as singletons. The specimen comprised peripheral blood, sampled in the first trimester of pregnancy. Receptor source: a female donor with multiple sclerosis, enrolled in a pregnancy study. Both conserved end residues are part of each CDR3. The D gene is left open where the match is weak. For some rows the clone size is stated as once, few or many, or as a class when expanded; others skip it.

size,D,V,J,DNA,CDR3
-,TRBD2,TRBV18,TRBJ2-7,TGTGCCAGCTCATCTTATCAAAGCGGGACCAGGTCCGAGCAGTACTTC,CASSSYQSGTRSEQYF
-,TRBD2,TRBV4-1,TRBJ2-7,TGCGCCAGCAGCCAAGAATGGGGGAGGGACGTAACGCCCCGACAGTACTTC,CASSQEWGRDVTPRQYF
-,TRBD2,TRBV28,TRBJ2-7,TGTGCCAGCAGTTTAAGTGCGAGCGGGAGGGCCTACGAGCAGTACTTC,CASSLSASGRAYEQYF
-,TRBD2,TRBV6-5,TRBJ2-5,TGTACCAGCAGTTACTTAGCGGGAGAAGAGACCCAGTACTTC,CTSSYLAGEETQYF
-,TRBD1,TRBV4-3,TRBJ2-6,TGCGCCAGCAGTCAAACAGGGGGCTGGGATGGGGCCAACGTCCTGACTTTC,CASSQTGGWDGANVLTF
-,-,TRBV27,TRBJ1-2,TGTGCCAGCAGTTTGCCGGGAAACTATGGCTACACCTTC,CASSLPGNYGYTF
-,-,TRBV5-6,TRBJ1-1,TGTGCCAGCAGCTTGGCCGGAGGTGCCACTGAAGCTTTCTTT,CASSLAGGATEAFF
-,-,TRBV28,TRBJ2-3,TGTGCCAGCAGACTGACTAGTAATACAGATACGCAGTATTTT,CASRLTSNTDTQYF
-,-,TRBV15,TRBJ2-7,TGTGCCACCAGCAGAGATTTAGCCGCCTCCTACGAGCAGTACTTC,CATSRDLAASYEQYF
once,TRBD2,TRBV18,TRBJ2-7,TGTGCCAGCTCAACAAGTAGCGGGACTTCCTACGAGCAGTACTTC,CASSTSSGTSYEQYF
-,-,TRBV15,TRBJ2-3,TGTGCCACCAGCGCACGCGGTGGGGGTAGCGGCCCAGATACGCAGTATTTT,CATSARGGGSGPDTQYF
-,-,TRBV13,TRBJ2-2,TGTGCCAGCAGCTTGGGACTGGAGAACACCGGGGAGCTGTTTTTT,CASSLGLENTGELFF
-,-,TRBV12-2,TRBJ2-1,TGTGCAAGTCGCTTAAGGAGGAAGCGGCGTTCGGTAGGTGAGCAGTTCTTC,CASRLRRKRRSVGEQFF
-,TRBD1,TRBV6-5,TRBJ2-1,TGTGCCAGCGGACAGGGAGACAATGAGCAGTTCTTC,CASGQGDNEQFF
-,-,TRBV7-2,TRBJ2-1,TGTGCCAGCAGCTTAGCGCAAGGAGGGGCGTTAAATGAGCAGTTCTTC,CASSLAQGGALNEQFF
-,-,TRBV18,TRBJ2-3,TGTGCCAGCTCACGATATTCGGGGGATACTAGCACAGATACGCAGTATTTT,CASSRYSGDTSTDTQYF
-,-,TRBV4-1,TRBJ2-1,TGCGCCAGCAGCCAGCATGTCGGGACATTAAGCTCCTACAATGAGCAGTTCTTC,CASSQHVGTLSSYNEQFF
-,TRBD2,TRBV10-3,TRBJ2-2,TGTGCCATCAGTGGGGGACTAGCGGGTACGAACACCGGGGAGCTGTTTTTT,CAISGGLAGTNTGELFF
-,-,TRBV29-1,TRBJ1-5,TGCAGCGTTGAAGCTGGGGGCGATCAGCCCCAGCATTTT,CSVEAGGDQPQHF
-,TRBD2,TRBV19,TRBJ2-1,TGTGCCAGTAGTATTTTAGCGGGAGAGCAGTTCTTC,CASSILAGEQFF
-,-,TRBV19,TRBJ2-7,TGTGCCAGATTCCCCCCGGGGGAGTTCAACGAGCAGTACTTC,CARFPPGEFNEQYF
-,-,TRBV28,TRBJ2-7,TGTGCCAGCAGTCCAGGCCGACCGGTAGGTTACGAGCAGTACTTC,CASSPGRPVGYEQYF
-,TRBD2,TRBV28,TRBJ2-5,TGTGCCAGCACCGATAGCGGGAGAGGGAAAGAGACCCAGTACTTC,CASTDSGRGKETQYF
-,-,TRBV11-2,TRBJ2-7,TGTGCCAGCAGCTTAGTGGTTCCTGGGGGCCGTTGGAACTACGAGCAGTACTTC,CASSLVVPGGRWNYEQYF
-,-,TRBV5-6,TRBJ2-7,TGTGCCAGCAGAAGAGGGAGGCCGACGTCCCGTAACGAGCAGTACTTC,CASRRGRPTSRNEQYF
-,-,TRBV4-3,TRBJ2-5,TGCGCCAGCAGCCAAGACGGGGTTGGGCAAGAGACCCAGTACTTC,CASSQDGVGQETQYF
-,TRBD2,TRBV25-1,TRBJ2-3,TGTGCCAGCAGTGATCGAGCGGGAGGGGCAGATACGCAGTATTTT,CASSDRAGGADTQYF
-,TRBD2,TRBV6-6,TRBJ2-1,TGTGCCAGCAGTTATACTAGCGGGAACTCTGAGCAGTTCTTC,CASSYTSGNSEQFF
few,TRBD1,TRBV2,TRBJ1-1,TGTGCCAGCAGTGAAGGGACAGGGGTGAACACTGAAGCTTTCTTT,CASSEGTGVNTEAFF
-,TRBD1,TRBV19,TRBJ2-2,TGTGCCAGTAGTACGGACAGGGGAGCGGAGCTGTTTTTT,CASSTDRGAELFF
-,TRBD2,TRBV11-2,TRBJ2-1,TGTGCCAGCAGCTTGGGGGGGAGCGCAAGCTCCTACAATGAGCAGTTCTTC,CASSLGGSASSYNEQFF
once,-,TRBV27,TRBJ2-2,TGTGCCAGCAGTTTCAGCGGGAACACCGGGGAGCTGTTTTTT,CASSFSGNTGELFF
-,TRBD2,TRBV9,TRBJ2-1,TGTGCCAGCACCGATAGCGGGAGTCCCTACAATGAGCAGTTCTTC,CASTDSGSPYNEQFF
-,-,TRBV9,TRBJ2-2,TGTGCCAGCAGCGGGGGACAAAACCTGAACACCGGGGAGCTGTTTTTT,CASSGGQNLNTGELFF
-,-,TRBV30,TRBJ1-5,TGTGCCTGGGGAACAGGTAGCTATCAGCCCCAGCATTTT,CAWGTGSYQPQHF
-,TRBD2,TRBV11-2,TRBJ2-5,TGTGCCAGCAGCTTACCCATGGGGGGGAAAGAGACCCAGTACTTC,CASSLPMGGKETQYF
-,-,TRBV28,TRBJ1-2,TGTGCCAGCAGCCAGGCAGGGCGGGAGAATGGCTACACCTTC,CASSQAGRENGYTF
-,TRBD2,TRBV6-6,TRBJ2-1,TGTGCCAGCAGTTACGCTGAGCGGGGGGCTTCCAATGAGCAGTTCTTC,CASSYAERGASNEQFF
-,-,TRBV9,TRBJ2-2,TGTGCCAGCAGCCCCCAGGGTTCGGGCACCGGGGAGCTGTTTTTT,CASSPQGSGTGELFF
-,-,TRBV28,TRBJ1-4,TGTGCCAGCAGTTCCCCCAGTGTTCCTCCCTCAAGACTGTTTTTT,CASSSPSVPPSRLFF
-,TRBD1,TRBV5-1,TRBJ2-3,TGCGCCAGCACCCGGGACAGATCAACAGATACGCAGTATTTT,CASTRDRSTDTQYF
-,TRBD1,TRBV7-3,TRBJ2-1,TGTGCCAGCAGCGCCCAACCGGGACAGGGGGCCTACAATGAGCAGTTCTTC,CASSAQPGQGAYNEQFF
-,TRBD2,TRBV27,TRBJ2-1,TGTGCCAGCAGTTTCGGGGGCGGGAGGGCCGGGTACAATGAGCAGTTCTTC,CASSFGGGRAGYNEQFF
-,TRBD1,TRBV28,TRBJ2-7,TGTGCCAGCAGTTCAGAGGGTCAGGGGGCTAAAAACTCCTACGAGCAGTACTTC,CASSSEGQGAKNSYEQYF